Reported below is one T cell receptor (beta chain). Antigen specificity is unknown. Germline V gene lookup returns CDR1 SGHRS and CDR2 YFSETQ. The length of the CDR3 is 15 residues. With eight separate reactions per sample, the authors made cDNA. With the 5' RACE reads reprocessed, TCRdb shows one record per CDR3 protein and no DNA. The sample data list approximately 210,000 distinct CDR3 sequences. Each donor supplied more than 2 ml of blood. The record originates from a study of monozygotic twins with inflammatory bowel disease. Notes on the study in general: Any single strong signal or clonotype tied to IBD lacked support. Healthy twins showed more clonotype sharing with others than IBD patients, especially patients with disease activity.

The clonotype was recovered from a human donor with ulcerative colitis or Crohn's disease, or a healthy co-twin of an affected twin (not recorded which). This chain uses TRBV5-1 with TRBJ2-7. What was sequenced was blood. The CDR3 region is CASSLASTLSYEQYF.